One sample yielded the 24 T cell receptor beta chains listed below, sequenced in a study of beta chain features in type 1 diabetes. Findings and caveats of the study: Moderately but significantly shorter TCRB CDR3s were found in Type 1 diabetes patients in all four CD4+ subsets.

Antigens for these TCRs are unknown. Every isolated RNA sample was fully reverse transcribed, so sequencing captured expressed TCRB transcripts. This table comes from immunoSEQ multiplex PCR, and its TCRdb copy is limited to in-frame clones, with some not included. Here the sample spans about 650,000 clones, 9.5% to 15% being singletons. The specimen sequenced was naive CD4+ T cells from blood. Source of these receptors: a man younger than 40 with type 1 diabetes.

This clone was detected a few times. V and J are TRBV7-8 and TRBJ2-7, with unresolved D. The V end lost 3 bases, the J end lost 0 bases, and 6 bases lay between the germline ends. CDR1 is SGHVS and CDR2 is FQNEAQ in the germline V gene. The CDR3 consists of 13 residues. The CDR3 spells CASSFDPSYEQYF. CDR3 nucleotide sequence: TGTGCCAGCAGCTTTGATCCCTCCTACGAGCAGTACTTC.

The sample holds a few counts of this clone. This chain uses TRBV5-4 with TRBJ1-2; 9 bases are shared with TRBD1. The CDR3 consists of 14 residues. The ends lost 0 bases at V and 7 bases at J; junction bases unmatched: 4. Germline loops: CDR1 SGHNT, CDR2 YYREEE (reference sequence). DNA of the CDR3: TGTGCCAGCAGCTTGGGGGACAGGGATTCTGGCTACACCTTC. Protein: CASSLGDRDSGYTF.

The sample holds a few counts of this clone. The rearrangement uses TRBV30 and TRBJ1-2, with TRBD1 as a possible D gene (5 bases). Trimming took 2 bases from V and 4 from J, leaving 11 bases between them. The CDR3 is made up of 13 amino acids. CDR1 and CDR2 from the germline V gene are GTSNPN and SVGIG (reference sequence). CDR3: CAWSWGPFYGYTF. The CDR3, as DNA: TGTGCCTGGAGTTGGGGACCGTTCTATGGCTACACCTTC.

The table lists this clone with a few counts. This chain links TRBV7-2 with TRBJ2-3; D is perhaps TRBD2 (6 bases). The V end was cut by 5 bases, the J end by 0 bases, with 12 bases between. Looked up from germline, CDR1 is SGHTA and CDR2 is FQGNSA. The length of the CDR3 is 15 residues. The CDR3 here is CASSGPGTSTDTQYF. CDR3 in DNA: TGTGCCAGCAGCGGTCCCGGGACTAGCACAGATACGCAGTATTTT.

V gene TRBV11-2 combines with J gene TRBJ2-4, with D tentatively TRBD1 (6 bases). CDR3 size: 13 residues. V lost 6 bases and J 4 bases, leaving 10 bases between the germline ends. CDR1 is SGHAT and CDR2 is FQNNGV in the germline V gene. The CDR3 reads CASRYTGKNIQYF. CDR3 DNA sequence: TGTGCCAGCAGATACACAGGGAAAAACATTCAGTACTTC.

This clone was seen only a few times. The chain is built from TRBV9 and TRBJ2-1, with D tentatively TRBD1 or TRBD2 (5 bases each). V lost 2 bases and J lost 2, with 11 bases in between. Germline loops: CDR1 SGDLS, CDR2 YYNGEE. The CDR3 consists of 15 residues. CDR3 sequence (DNA): TGTGCCAGCAGCGTTTCCGGGACCCCCTACAATGAGCAGTTCTTC. Translated, it gives CASSVSGTPYNEQFF.

This clone has a handful of counts. The V and J genes are TRBV5-4 and TRBJ2-3; TRBD1 matches at 10 bases. This CDR3 region has 15 residues. CDR1 is SGHNT, CDR2 YYREEE, per germline (reference sequence). With 4 bases clipped from V and 4 bases from J, the junction kept 6 bases outside the gene matches. The chain's CDR3 is CASSRRDRGPDTQYF. The CDR3 nucleotides are TGTGCCAGCAGCCGCCGGGACAGGGGTCCAGATACGCAGTATTTT.

The chain uses TRBV30 and TRBJ1-6; TRBD1 matches at 9 bases. Germline trimming cut 1 base from V and 7 bases from J; bases unmatched to any gene: 5. The CDR3 runs to 15 residues. The V gene's germline CDR1 is GTSNPN and CDR2 SVGIG (reference sequence). The CDR3 region is CAWSGQGGPNSPLHF. The CDR3 DNA is TGTGCCTGGAGTGGACAGGGGGGGCCAAATTCACCCCTCCACTTT.

The V and J genes are TRBV27 and TRBJ1-4, with TRBD1 matching 9 bases. Trimming cost V 9 bases and J 6 bases; bases outside gene matches: 2. This CDR3 is built from 12 residues. CDR1 is MNHEY, CDR2 SMNVEV, per germline (reference sequence). The CDR3 spells CASRQGDEKLFF. The DNA for the CDR3 is TGTGCCAGTCGACAGGGGGATGAAAAACTGTTTTTT.

This clone was counted between two and nine times. V is TRBV5-1 and J is TRBJ2-7, with 9 bases aligning to TRBD2. Germline V gene lookup returns CDR1 SGHRS and CDR2 YFSETQ. This CDR3 spans 14 amino acids. Trimming removed 2 bases from V and 4 bases from J; junction bases left unmatched: 4. The chain's CDR3 is CASSFRTSDYEQYF. The CDR3 nucleotides are TGCGCCAGCAGCTTTCGGACTAGCGATTACGAGCAGTACTTC.

The gene calls are TRBV2 and TRBJ1-5; possible D gene TRBD1, 5 bases. The CDR3 spans 14 residues. The V gene lost 4 bases and the J gene lost 7 bases, with 14 bases spanning the gap. Germline CDR1 is SNHLY and CDR2 is FYNNEI. CDR3 in DNA: TGTGCCAGCAGTGTATTTTCGGGGGAGCAGCCCCAGCATTTT. Translation gives CASSVFSGEQPQHF.

This clone was detected a few times. The CDR3 loop reads CASSSQKQGYEQYF. The DNA for the CDR3 is TGTGCCAGCAGCTCGCAAAAACAGGGCTACGAGCAGTACTTC. The rearrangement uses TRBV7-2 and TRBJ2-7, with D possibly being TRBD1 (6 bases). CDR1 SGHTA and CDR2 FQGNSA come from the germline V gene. The CDR3 sequence is 14 residues long. V was pared by 4 bases and J by 3 bases, with 13 bases between. The full variable domain, its missing parts supplied by reference TRBV7-2 and TRBJ2-7, is GAGVSQSPSNKVTEKGKDVELRCDPISGHTALYWYRQSLGQGLEFLIYFQGNSAPDKSGLPSDRFSAERTGGSVSTLTIQRTQQEDSAVYLCASSSQKQGYEQYFGPGTRLTVT.

The gene calls are TRBV5-6 and TRBJ1-2; tentatively, D is TRBD1 (6 bases). With 4 bases removed from V and 8 bases from J, the gap between germline ends came to 18 bases. CDR3 length: 14 amino acids. Per germline, CDR1 SGHDT and CDR2 YYEEEE. The CDR3 reads CASSTYRESSGYTF. The CDR3 DNA follows: TGTGCCAGCAGCACATACAGGGAGTCCTCGGGCTACACCTTC.

The chain combines TRBV7-8 with TRBJ1-2, with D unclear. Between the trimmed V and J ends, which lost 1 base and 8 bases, there was a span of 11 bases. Per the germline V gene, CDR1 is SGHVS and CDR2 is FQNEAQ. The CDR3 is 13 residues long. The CDR3 loop is CASSLELARGYTF. CDR3 nucleotide sequence: TGTGCCAGCAGCTTAGAGCTTGCGAGGGGCTACACCTTC.

This clone was counted only a few times. This chain links TRBV5-4 with TRBJ2-2; TRBD2 aligns across 12 bases. This CDR3 comprises 18 residues. J gave up 4 bases and V 2 bases, and 9 bases lay outside the gene matches. Germline CDR1 SGHNT, CDR2 YYREEE (reference sequence). In DNA form, the CDR3 reads TGTGCCAGCAGCTTTCCGACTAGCGGGGGCCAGGGCACCGGGGAGCTGTTTTTT. Encoded protein: CASSFPTSGGQGTGELFF.

This clone was counted a few times. This chain uses TRBV11-2 with TRBJ2-7; D is undetermined. There are 10 residues in the CDR3. Germline-derived CDR1 and CDR2 are SGHAT and FQNNGV. Trimming cost V 8 bases and J 6 bases, with 8 bases left between them. The CDR3 sequence is CASSPSEQYF. DNA for the CDR3: TGTGCCAGCTCTCCTTCCGAGCAGTACTTC.

This clone was recorded a few times. The chain couples TRBV4-2 to TRBJ2-7; possible D gene TRBD1, 6 bases. Between the trimmed V and J ends, which lost 0 bases and 3 bases, there was a span of 18 bases. Germline-derived CDR1 and CDR2 are LGHNA and YNFKEQ. This CDR3 contains 17 residues. CDR3 DNA: TGTGCCAGCAGCCAAGATGTAACAGGGAAGTACTTCTACGAGCAGTACTTC. This encodes CASSQDVTGKYFYEQYF.

For the CDR3, the DNA is TGTGCCAGCAGCTCCTGGGATCAGCCCCAGCATTTT. Protein sequence: CASSSWDQPQHF. This chain connects TRBV7-9 to TRBJ1-5; D gene ambiguous. Germline V gene sequence: CDR1 SEHNR, CDR2 FQNEAQ (reference sequence). Trimming pared 4 bases from V and 5 bases from J, leaving 6 bases between. The CDR3 is made up of 12 amino acids.

The chain uses TRBV5-1 and TRBJ2-5; no definite D call. The CDR3 has 14 residues. The germline V and J ends were trimmed by 4 bases and 2 bases, with 12 bases remaining between them. In germline, CDR1 is SGHRS, CDR2 YFSETQ. The CDR3 bases are TGCGCCAGCAGCCTTGGTAACAGTCAAGAGACCCAGTACTTC. It translates to CASSLGNSQETQYF. The full variable domain, its missing parts supplied by reference TRBV5-1 and TRBJ2-5, is KAGVTQTPRYLIKTRGQQVTLSCSPISGHRSVSWYQQTPGQGLQFLFEYFSETQRNKGNFPGRFSGRQFSNSRSEMNVSTLELGDSALYLCASSLGNSQETQYFGPGTRLLVL.

The V and J genes are TRBV7-2 and TRBJ1-4; no clear D. The V end lost 0 bases, the J end lost 6 bases, and 8 bases lay between the germline ends. The CDR3 covers 14 residues. The germline gives CDR1 SGHTA, CDR2 FQGNSA. CDR3 protein: CASSLAGIDEKLFF. Written as DNA, the CDR3 is TGTGCCAGCAGCTTAGCTGGGATAGATGAAAAACTGTTTTTT.

This clone showed up just a few times. This chain uses TRBV6-1 with TRBJ2-1; 11 bases align to TRBD2. Germline V gene data show CDR1 as MNHNS and CDR2 as SASEGT. J was trimmed by 6 bases and V by 4 bases; bases with no gene match: 5. There are 15 residues in the CDR3. The CDR3 DNA sequence: TGTGCCAGCAGTGTGGGGACTAGCGGAATCAATGAGCAGTTCTTC. Translated: CASSVGTSGINEQFF.

The chain recombines TRBV9 with TRBJ1-6; 7 bases are a match to TRBD1. Trimming cost V 0 bases and J 8 bases; bases outside gene matches: 11. Germline CDR1 reads SGDLS; CDR2 reads YYNGEE. There are 17 residues in the CDR3. The CDR3 DNA reads TGTGCCAGCAGCGTAGCGAAGACAGGGAAGACAGATTCACCCCTCCACTTT. This gives the protein CASSVAKTGKTDSPLHF. Full variable domain (missing parts from reference TRBV9 and TRBJ1-6): DSGVTQTPKHLITATGQRVTLRCSPRSGDLSVYWYQQSLDQGLQFLIQYYNGEERAKGNILERFSAQQFPDLHSELNLSSLELGDSALYFCASSVAKTGKTDSPLHFGNGTRLTVT.

The CDR3 loop is CASSISTVQETQYF. The CDR3 DNA reads TGTGCCAGCAGCATTTCGACAGTTCAAGAGACCCAGTACTTC. The rearrangement links TRBV9 to TRBJ2-5; D is possibly TRBD1 (5 bases). Per germline, CDR1 SGDLS and CDR2 YYNGEE. This CDR3 contains 14 residues. Trimming took off 4 bases at V and 2 bases at J, with 12 bases between the two ends.

There are a few counts of this clone. The chain links TRBV19 to TRBJ2-5, with TRBD1 matching 10 bases. CDR3 size: 15 residues. Germline CDR1 reads LNHDA; CDR2 reads SQIVND (reference sequence). The trim removed 4 bases at V and 5 bases at J, leaving 7 bases unmatched. The CDR3 DNA reads as TGTGCCAGTAGTACCAGGACAGGGGGGCAGGAGACCCAGTACTTC. Protein product: CASSTRTGGQETQYF.